These T cell receptor beta chains were read from a single sample in a study of OX40 agonist ivuxolimab in advanced cancers. The table came from immunoSEQ multiplex PCR; TCRdb's copy has only in-frame clones and leaves some out. The sample has around 65,000 clones, approximately 90% seen once. Sample: CD4+ or CD8+ T cells sorted from blood, taken in a trial of the OX40 agonist ivuxolimab. These receptors all come from an adult with an advanced solid tumor such as melanoma, head and neck, liver or kidney cancer. Each CDR3 is given with its conserved first and last residue. The D gene is left open where the match is weak. Rows give clone size only sometimes, using once, few, many, or a class for an expanded clone.

clone_size j_call d_call v_call cdr3_aa cdr3_nt
NA TRBJ1-2 NA TRBV5-8 CASSLVETIPSDGYTF TGTGCCAGCAGCTTGGTCGAGACGATCCCGTCGGATGGCTACACCTTC
once TRBJ1-2 NA TRBV6-5 CASSYEGTYGYTF TGTGCCAGCAGTTACGAGGGTACCTATGGCTACACCTTC
once TRBJ1-2 NA TRBV5-1 CASSLAGSSGYTF TGCGCCAGCAGCTTGGCAGGGAGCTCTGGCTACACCTTC
NA TRBJ2-7 NA TRBV27 CASSGRDSRSPYEQYF TGTGCCAGCAGTGGGCGGGACAGCCGTAGCCCCTACGAGCAGTACTTC
NA TRBJ2-3 NA TRBV5-4 CASSAGTLSTDTQYF TGTGCCAGCAGCGCCGGGACCCTTAGCACAGATACGCAGTATTTT
NA TRBJ2-7 NA TRBV7-6 CASSPPGATYEQYF TGTGCCAGCAGCCCCCCAGGGGCTACCTACGAGCAGTACTTC
NA TRBJ2-7 NA TRBV5-1 CASSLGAYEQYF TGCGCCAGCAGCTTGGGGGCCTACGAGCAGTACTTC
NA TRBJ2-7 TRBD1 TRBV7-9 CASSNPSGQGSRSYEQYF TGTGCCAGCAGCAACCCATCGGGACAGGGGTCTCGGTCCTACGAGCAGTACTTC
NA TRBJ1-2 NA TRBV4-1 CASSQERDPFYGYTF TGCGCCAGCAGCCAAGAACGGGACCCCTTCTATGGCTACACCTTC
NA TRBJ1-1 TRBD1 TRBV11-2 CASSLPWGQGNTEAFF TGTGCCAGCAGCCTACCTTGGGGACAGGGCAACACTGAAGCTTTCTTT
NA TRBJ2-2 NA TRBV5-6 CASSFSTGELFF TGTGCCAGCAGCTTTAGTACCGGGGAGCTGTTTTTT
NA TRBJ1-1 NA TRBV5-1 CASSLGPGPEAFF TGCGCCAGCAGCTTGGGACCAGGGCCTGAAGCTTTCTTT
NA TRBJ2-7 NA TRBV5-6 CASSLETTYEQYF TGTGCCAGCAGCTTGGAAACCACCTACGAGCAGTACTTC
NA TRBJ2-7 NA TRBV2 CASSGGSYEQYF TGTGCCAGCAGTGGGGGTTCCTACGAGCAGTACTTC
NA TRBJ1-1 TRBD1 TRBV27 CASSHTGGLNTEAFF TGTGCCAGCAGTCACACAGGGGGCCTGAACACTGAAGCTTTCTTT
NA TRBJ1-2 TRBD1 TRBV5-1 CASSLGTGTGHTF TGCGCCAGCAGCTTGGGGACAGGGACTGGCCACACCTTC
NA TRBJ1-1 TRBD1 TRBV7-9 CASSLPSRDREGDTEAFF TGTGCCAGCAGCTTACCTTCCCGGGACAGGGAAGGGGACACTGAAGCTTTCTTT
NA TRBJ2-2 NA TRBV7-8 CASSLEAGNTGELFF TGTGCCAGCAGCTTAGAAGCCGGGAACACCGGGGAGCTGTTTTTT
NA TRBJ1-5 NA TRBV2 CASTYHGENDQPQHF TGTGCCAGCACCTACCACGGGGAGAATGATCAGCCCCAGCATTTT
NA TRBJ2-1 TRBD2 TRBV19 CASGTSGYNEQFF TGTGCCAGCGGGACTAGCGGCTACAATGAGCAGTTCTTC
medium-sized TRBJ2-1 NA TRBV25-1 CASGPAGIGNEQFF TGTGCCAGCGGCCCCGCAGGGATTGGCAATGAGCAGTTCTTC
NA TRBJ2-7 NA TRBV28 CASSSSTEYEQYF TGTGCCAGCAGTTCCAGTACGGAATACGAGCAGTACTTC
NA TRBJ1-1 NA TRBV7-9 CASSLGGETEAFF TGTGCCAGCAGCTTAGGAGGGGAGACTGAAGCTTTCTTT
NA TRBJ2-3 NA TRBV5-1 CASRPLGPDTQYF TGCGCCAGCAGACCTCTAGGGCCAGATACGCAGTATTTT
once TRBJ2-5 TRBD2 TRBV11-2 CASSLVEVVSGGLHETQYF TGTGCCAGCAGCTTAGTGGAGGTGGTCAGCGGGGGCCTCCACGAGACCCAGTACTTC
NA TRBJ2-2 TRBD2 TRBV6-1 CASSGPGGWTGELFF TGTGCCAGCAGTGGACCCGGGGGGTGGACCGGGGAGCTGTTTTTT
NA TRBJ1-1 NA TRBV20-1 CSAPRNTEAFF TGCAGTGCCCCCAGGAACACTGAAGCTTTCTTT
once TRBJ1-2 NA TRBV6-4 CASRGQNYGYTF TGTGCCAGCAGAGGACAGAACTATGGCTACACCTTC
NA TRBJ2-3 TRBD2 TRBV7-9 CASSSSVLAGFTTDTQYF TGTGCCAGCAGTTCATCGGTCCTAGCGGGGTTTACCACAGATACGCAGTATTTT
NA TRBJ2-1 NA TRBV6-6 CASSSTGSYNEQFF TGTGCCAGCAGTTCCACGGGGTCCTACAATGAGCAGTTCTTC
NA TRBJ1-1 NA TRBV5-1 CASSPTVMNTEAFF TGCGCCAGCAGCCCGACAGTGATGAACACTGAAGCTTTCTTT
NA TRBJ2-7 NA TRBV7-9 CASSFVGGEQYF TGTGCCAGCAGCTTTGTAGGGGGCGAGCAGTACTTC
NA TRBJ1-3 TRBD1 TRBV29-1 CSAVGTVDSNGNTIYF TGCAGCGCCGTGGGGACAGTAGATAGTAATGGAAACACCATATATTTT
NA TRBJ1-1 NA TRBV19 CATQGTEAFF TGTGCCACCCAGGGCACTGAAGCTTTCTTT
NA TRBJ2-5 TRBD2 TRBV10-3 CAISEELAGYQETQYF TGTGCCATCAGTGAGGAACTAGCGGGGTATCAAGAGACCCAGTACTTC
NA TRBJ1-3 NA TRBV9 CASSVEADPGNTIYF TGTGCCAGCAGCGTAGAGGCAGATCCTGGAAACACCATATATTTT